The entry below describes one T cell receptor beta chain. TCRdb fed the RT-PCR reads into MiXCR, producing one record per CDR3 protein. The sample has approximately 720,000 distinct CDR3 sequences, 13% to 15% seen once. This clonotype was sampled from a female donor in good health, serving as a healthy control. What was sequenced was memory CD4+ T cells from blood.

CDR3 nucleotides: TGTGCCACCAGTGAAATTATTGGAGGGGGAAATGGTAACAATGAGCAGTTCTTC. This gives the protein CATSEIIGGGNGNNEQFF. V usage is TRBV24-1 and J usage is TRBJ2-1; D is perhaps TRBD1 or TRBD2 (6 bases each). This CDR3 is 18 amino acids long. CDR1 and CDR2 (germline): KGHDR, SFDVKD. The V and J ends lost 4 bases and 5 bases respectively, with 23 bases between them.